The clone carrying this T cell receptor (beta chain) has at least ten counts. The time point: longitudinal time-point 2. These data belong to a study of neurological immune-mediated disorders. Deletions cut 6 bases from V and 0 bases from J, with 15 bases between. The CDR3 sequence is 15 residues long. Germline-derived CDR1 and CDR2 are DFQATT and SNEGSKA (reference sequence). MiXCR, applied by TCRdb to the 5' RACE reads, yields one record per CDR3 protein. The sample carries some 48,000 distinct CDR3 sequences, around 13% recorded once. The sequenced material came from PBMCs. The origin of this receptor is a male donor with HTLV-1-associated myelopathy (HAM/TSP). V gene TRBV20-1 combines with J gene TRBJ2-1, with D tentatively TRBD2 (6 bases). CDR3 DNA: TGCAGTGCCGGGCGGGACTTCAGCTCCTACAATGAGCAGTTCTTC. Encoded protein: CSAGRDFSSYNEQFF.